The 10 T cell receptor beta chains presented below share a single source sample, sequenced in a study of CD8 T cells in ankylosing spondylitis. MiXCR, run by TCRdb on the 5' RACE reads, gives a single entry per CDR3 protein. The table shows 150,000 or so distinct CDR3 sequences, with around 17% occurring only once. The sequencing input was blood, either unsorted or a sorted T cell fraction (not recorded which). These receptors were obtained from a male donor with ankylosing spondylitis or in good health (not recorded which).

The sample holds a few counts of this clonotype. The chain carries TRBV28 and TRBJ2-2; D remains ambiguous. This CDR3 region has 14 residues. V was pared by 10 bases and J by 1 base, with 13 bases between. The V gene's germline CDR1 is MDHEN and CDR2 SYDVKM. The DNA for the CDR3 is TGTGCCACCGTGGGCCCGAGGAACACCGGGGAGCTGTTTTTT. This codes for CATVGPRNTGELFF.

This clonotype was seen only a few times. V gene TRBV4-2 combines with J gene TRBJ2-3; TRBD1 matches at 7 bases. From germline, CDR1 is LGHNA and CDR2 YNFKEQ. With V trimmed by 5 bases and J by 3 bases, 5 bases remained unmatched. The CDR3 has 14 amino acids. CDR3 nucleotide sequence: TGTGCCAGCAGCGTAGACAGGGTAACAGATACGCAGTATTTT. Its protein is CASSVDRVTDTQYF.

The table lists this clonotype with many counts. The V gene is TRBV5-1, the J gene TRBJ1-3, with no clear D. The CDR3 is 16 amino acids. Trimming removed 5 bases from V and 0 bases from J, with 15 bases in between. The germline CDR1 and CDR2 sequences are SGHRS and YFSETQ. CDR3 in amino acids: CASRSAGGLSGNTIYF. In DNA form, the CDR3 reads TGCGCCAGCAGATCGGCAGGTGGACTCTCTGGAAACACCATATATTTT.

This clonotype was recorded only once. A much larger clone sits a single nucleotide away, making a read error possible. The chain has TRBV29-1 and TRBJ1-1, with D unresolved. Germline CDR1 and CDR2: SQVTM and ANQGSEA. CDR3 length: 11 amino acids. The CDR3 coding sequence is TGCAGTGGACGGATAATGACTGAAGTTTTCTTT. Amino acid sequence: CSGRIMTEVFF.

The gene calls are TRBV20-1 and TRBJ2-5; 11 nucleotides line up with TRBD2. Germline trimming cut 3 bases from V and 5 bases from J; bases unmatched to any gene: 11. CDR3 length: 16 amino acids. From germline, CDR1 is DFQATT and CDR2 SNEGSKA (reference sequence). In nucleotides, the CDR3 is TGCAGTGCTAGGCCCAGACCGACTAGCGGGAAGGAGACCCAGTACTTC. This codes for CSARPRPTSGKETQYF.

This clonotype was counted many times. The CDR3 nucleotides read TGTGCCAGCAGCTGGACAGGAATTTACACTGAAGCTTTCTTT. Protein: CASSWTGIYTEAFF. The V gene is TRBV11-2, the J gene TRBJ1-1; TRBD1 matches 7 bases. This CDR3 spans 14 amino acids. Trimming took 4 bases from V and 3 from J; bases not matched to a gene: 5. Looked up from germline, CDR1 is SGHAT and CDR2 is FQNNGV.

This clonotype occurred many times. This rearrangement joins TRBV5-1 to TRBJ1-1, with D unclear. This CDR3 comprises 16 residues. Germline V lookup: CDR1 SGHRS, CDR2 YFSETQ. Deletions cut 0 bases from V and 0 bases from J, with 12 bases between. As DNA, the CDR3 is TGCGCCAGCAGCTTGGGTCAGTCTACAGTGAACACTGAAGCTTTCTTT. Residues: CASSLGQSTVNTEAFF.

This clonotype has at least ten counts. This chain connects TRBV21-1 to TRBJ2-5; the table's TRBD1 call for D was not verified on the DNA. TRBV21-1 is shown as a pseudogene. The CDR3 is 13 amino acids. The CDR3 DNA is TGTGCCAGCAGCAGACAGGGCGGAGAGACCCAGTACTTC. It translates to CASSRQGGETQYF.

This clonotype was recorded many times. The chain has TRBV5-1 and TRBJ2-5; TRBD2 agrees at 8 bases. The V gene end was trimmed by 4 bases and the J gene end by 7 bases; junction bases not matched to a gene: 9. CDR1 SGHRS and CDR2 YFSETQ come from the germline V gene. The CDR3 runs to 14 residues. DNA of the CDR3: TGCGCCAGCAGCACCACTAGCGGAGACGGGACCCAGTACTTC. Translation: CASSTTSGDGTQYF.

The chain is built from TRBV7-2 and TRBJ2-1; TRBD2 agrees at 10 bases. The germline CDR1 and CDR2 sequences are SGHTA and FQGNSA. Trimming at V came to 3 bases and at J to 4 bases, leaving 6 bases not matched to a gene. CDR3 length: 16 residues. In DNA form, the CDR3 reads TGTGCCAGCAGCTTTGGGGGGACTAGCGTATACAATGAGCAGTTCTTC. Protein product: CASSFGGTSVYNEQFF.